The 16 T cell receptor beta chains reported below all come from one sample, sequenced in a study of blood T cell repertoires in COVID-19. Some clones are missing from TCRdb's copy, which holds only in-frame ones; the method was immunoSEQ multiplex PCR. The repertoire holds roughly 220,000 clones, with 86% as singletons. Sequencing was done on a sample of peripheral blood. The receptors shown here come from a woman aged 45-65 years with COVID-19, enrolled during active disease.

This clone was picked up a small number of times. This chain uses TRBV7-9 with TRBJ2-2, with D maybe TRBD1 (5 bases). The CDR3 runs to 16 residues. Germline assignment: CDR1 SEHNR and CDR2 FQNEAQ (reference sequence). Trimming took off 2 bases at V and 0 bases at J, with 10 bases between the two ends. CDR3 protein: CASSLIIGANTGELFF. The CDR3 bases are TGTGCCAGCAGCTTAATTATAGGGGCGAACACCGGGGAGCTGTTTTTT.

The chain uses TRBV4-1 and TRBJ2-3; D not resolved. The V end lost 5 bases, the J end lost 5 bases, and 11 bases lay between the germline ends. CDR3 size: 13 residues. Germline V CDR1 and CDR2: MGHRA, YSYEKL. The CDR3 DNA sequence: TGCGCCAGCAGCGCCTACAGCCGAGATACGCAGTATTTT. Protein: CASSAYSRDTQYF.

This clone was counted a single time. The rearrangement uses TRBV7-9 and TRBJ2-1; D gene unclear. The CDR3 is 16 amino acids. Germline V gene lookup returns CDR1 SEHNR and CDR2 FQNEAQ (reference sequence). V was cut by 5 bases and J by 2 bases, with 16 bases left in between. This CDR3 reads CASSSPRDTAYNEQFF. DNA for the CDR3: TGTGCCAGCAGCAGTCCCCGCGACACCGCCTACAATGAGCAGTTCTTC.

The chain joins TRBV7-8 to TRBJ1-1; no definite D call. Germline V lookup: CDR1 SGHVS, CDR2 FQNEAQ. The CDR3 sequence is 13 residues long. Trimming removed 3 bases at V and 0 bases at J, with 5 bases between. The CDR3 sequence is CASSFRMNTEAFF. The CDR3 DNA reads as TGTGCCAGCAGCTTCAGGATGAACACTGAAGCTTTCTTT. Drawing the rest from reference TRBV7-8 and TRBJ1-1, the complete variable domain is GAGVSQSPRYKVAKRGQDVALRCDPISGHVSLFWYQQALGQGPEFLTYFQNEAQLDKSGLPSDRFFAERPEGSVSTLKIQRTQQEDSAVYLCASSFRMNTEAFFGQGTRLTVV.

The rearrangement links TRBV5-8 to TRBJ2-1, with 9 bases lining up with TRBD2. J lost 1 base, V lost 4 bases, and 3 bases had no gene match. Germline V gives CDR1 SGHTS, CDR2 YDEGEE. The CDR3 spans 15 residues. CDR3 in amino acids: CASSEGLASYNEQFF. In nucleotides, the CDR3 is TGTGCCAGCAGCGAGGGACTAGCTTCCTACAATGAGCAGTTCTTC. Supplemented by reference TRBV5-8 and TRBJ2-1, the full variable domain reads EAGVTQSPTHLIKTRGQQATLRCSPISGHTSVYWYQQALGLGLQFLLWYDEGEERNRGNFPPRFSGRQFPNYSSELNVNALELEDSALYLCASSEGLASYNEQFFGPGTRLTVL.

The CDR3 region is CASSTRGYEQYF. CDR3 coding DNA: TGTGCCAGTAGTACACGGGGTTACGAGCAGTACTTC. This chain uses TRBV19 with TRBJ2-7; TRBD2 is a possible D gene (5 bases). V lost 4 bases and J lost 4, with 8 bases in between. Germline lookup yields CDR1 LNHDA and CDR2 SQIVND (reference sequence). This CDR3 is 12 amino acids long.

The CDR3 reads CASRSDRILNYGYTF. The CDR3 coding sequence is TGTGCCAGCAGATCGGACAGGATCCTCAACTATGGCTACACCTTC. V usage is TRBV5-5 and J usage is TRBJ1-2; 7 positions agree with TRBD1. The ends lost 5 bases at V and 2 bases at J; junction bases unmatched: 9. The CDR3 consists of 15 residues. Germline assignment: CDR1 SGHKS and CDR2 YYEKEE (reference sequence).

The chain carries TRBV10-3 and TRBJ2-5, with D tentatively TRBD1 (6 bases). CDR1 is ENHRY and CDR2 is SYGVKD in the germline V gene. Trimming removed 2 bases from V and 5 bases from J, with 6 bases in between. The CDR3 covers 12 residues. The CDR3 spells CAISEGGETQYF. In DNA, the CDR3 is TGTGCCATCAGTGAGGGGGGCGAGACCCAGTACTTC.

This clone was found once. This rearrangement joins TRBV10-3 to TRBJ2-3; the D gene is possibly TRBD1 (6 bases). Germline CDR1 and CDR2: ENHRY and SYGVKD. Trimming took 11 bases from V and 7 from J, leaving 13 bases between them. The CDR3 loop spans 11 amino acids. CDR3 sequence (DNA): TGTGCCTCCCGGGACACCTATACGCAGTATTTT. This codes for CASRDTYTQYF.

The chain links TRBV19 to TRBJ1-2, with 11 positions matching TRBD1. There are 15 residues in the CDR3. V lost 6 bases to trimming and J lost 4 bases; unmatched junction nucleotides: 7. Per germline, CDR1 LNHDA and CDR2 SQIVND (reference sequence). CDR3 sequence reads: CASSLGQGATYGYTF. In nucleotides, the CDR3 is TGTGCCAGTAGCCTAGGACAGGGGGCTACCTATGGCTACACCTTC.

The J gene is TRBJ2-1, the V gene TRBV19; 7 nucleotides align to TRBD1. V trimming: 6 bases; J trimming: 1 base; junction bases outside the gene matches: 9. Germline V gene data show CDR1 as LNHDA and CDR2 as SQIVND (reference sequence). The CDR3 totals 16 residues. This CDR3 reads CASRAGGLGSYNEQFF. Here the CDR3 DNA reads TGTGCCAGTAGGGCAGGGGGTTTGGGATCCTACAATGAGCAGTTCTTC.

The chain recombines TRBV4-3 with TRBJ2-3; 9 nucleotides align to TRBD2. This CDR3 is 19 amino acids long. V dropped 2 bases and J dropped 2; count of bases not matched to a gene: 14. Germline CDR1 and CDR2: LGHNA and YSLEER. The DNA for the CDR3 is TGCGCCAGCAGCCAATTCCAGGCAAGCGGGGGGTTCGACACAGATACGCAGTATTTT. It codes for CASSQFQASGGFDTDTQYF.

J is TRBJ2-7 and V is TRBV13; TRBD1 aligns across 9 bases. CDR3 length equals 16 residues. The germline V gene encodes CDR1 PRHDT and CDR2 FYEKMQ (reference sequence). V shed 5 bases, J shed 4 bases, and the junction held 12 bases outside the gene matches. CDR3 region: CASSRRDRDFRYEQYV. The CDR3 DNA is TGTGCCAGCAGCCGACGGGACAGGGATTTTCGATACGAGCAGTACGTC.

As for this clone: Other DNA sequences in the same sample also yield this CDR3. The chain employs TRBV12-5 and TRBJ2-3; 11 bases align to TRBD2. The V gene end was trimmed by 4 bases and the J gene end by 3 bases; junction bases not matched to a gene: 6. Germline V CDR1 and CDR2: LGHNT, FRNRAP. This CDR3 region has 16 residues. CDR3 sequence (DNA): TGTGCTAGTGGTTCTGGTCTAGCGGGGGGAACAGATACGCAGTATTTT. Amino acid sequence: CASGSGLAGGTDTQYF.

This clone was counted a single time. The chain has TRBV19 and TRBJ2-5; tentative D call: TRBD1 (6 bases). Trimming pared 5 bases from V and 5 bases from J, leaving 15 bases between. This CDR3 has 14 amino acids. Germline values: CDR1 LNHDA, CDR2 SQIVND (reference sequence). CDR3 sequence (DNA): TGTGCCAGTAGTCCCGTGCCGAGGGGGGAGACCCAGTACTTC. This translates into CASSPVPRGETQYF.

V and J are TRBV18 and TRBJ2-5, with 14 bases that match TRBD2. Germline CDR1 is KGHSH and CDR2 is LQKENI. The CDR3 extends over 16 amino acids. The trim removed 3 bases at V and 3 bases at J, leaving 3 bases unmatched. CDR3 nucleotide sequence: TGTGCCAGCTCACCCCAGGGACTAGCGGGGGAAGAGACCCAGTACTTC. Its protein product is CASSPQGLAGEETQYF.